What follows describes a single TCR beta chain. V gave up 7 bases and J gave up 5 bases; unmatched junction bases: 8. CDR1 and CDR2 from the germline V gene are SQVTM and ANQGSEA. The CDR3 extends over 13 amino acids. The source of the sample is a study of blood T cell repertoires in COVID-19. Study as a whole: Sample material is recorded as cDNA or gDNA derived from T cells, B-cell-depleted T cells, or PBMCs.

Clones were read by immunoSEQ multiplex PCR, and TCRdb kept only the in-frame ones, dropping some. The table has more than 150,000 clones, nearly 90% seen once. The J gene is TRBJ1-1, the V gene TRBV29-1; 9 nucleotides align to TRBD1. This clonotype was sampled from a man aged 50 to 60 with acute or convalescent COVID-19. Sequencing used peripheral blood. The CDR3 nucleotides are TGCAGCGGGGGGGACAGGGATGGTACTGAAGCTTTCTTT. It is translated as CSGGDRDGTEAFF.